This TCR beta chain derives from a study of CD8+CD57+ T cells in acquired aplastic anemia. The overall study: Mean yield of DNA from sorted CD4+ and CD8+ cells was roughly 3.1 ug. Study-wide results and limits: Patients and controls shared over 25 CD8+ CDR3 sequences, which appeared highly expressed in patients and within their immunodominant clones.

CD8+CD57+ cell expansion had been shown by flow cytometry in patients chosen for sequencing. Everyone among the patients had severe acquired aplastic anemia. TCR beta VDJ and CDR3 profiling used genomic DNA as template. TCRdb independently ran MiXCR on the reads; one entry per CDR3 protein. The table lists approximately 40,000 distinct CDR3 sequences, roughly 69% of them singletons. V lost 8 bases and J lost 4, with 15 bases in between. CDR1 LNHNV and CDR2 YYDKDF come from the germline V gene (reference sequence). This CDR3 has 13 amino acids. Worth noting for this clonotype: Its matching antigen is unknown.

The V and J genes are TRBV15 and TRBJ2-7, with D perhaps TRBD2 (6 bases). Sequences were obtained from sorted CD4+, CD8+, or CD8+CD57+ T cells (not recorded which) from PBMCs. The origin of this receptor is a human donor with aplastic anemia. The CDR3 spells CATSYGGGYEQYF. The CDR3, as DNA: TGTGCCACCTCATATGGTGGGGGGTACGAGCAGTACTTC.